Below, 25 T cell receptor beta chains from the same sample are listed, as sequenced in a study of technical replicates of blood from several donors. Profiling relied on immunoSEQ multiplex PCR, and the TCRdb table lists in-frame clones only, not all of them. Counted here are 95,000 to 100,000 clones, approximately 96% occurring once; the ten biggest clones make up about 0.21%. Sequencing was carried out using T cells isolated from PBMCs. These receptors were obtained from a human donor in good health.

This chain's CDR3 is CAVRDSNTEAFF. The DNA of the CDR3 is TGTGCAGTCCGGGACAGCAACACTGAAGCTTTCTTT. The V and J genes are TRBV6-1 and TRBJ1-1, with TRBD1 identical over 7 bases. This CDR3 comprises 12 residues. The germline V gene has CDR1 MNHNS and CDR2 SASEGT.

The chain joins TRBV7-2 to TRBJ1-1; a possible D gene is TRBD1 (6 bases). Deletions cut 1 base from V and 11 bases from J, with 20 bases between. Germline CDR1 and CDR2: SGHTA and FQGNSA. The CDR3 has 15 residues. The CDR3 DNA reads TGTGCCAGCAGCTTAGGCAAGGTGGAGACAGGAGTTGCTTTCTTT. Translating gives CASSLGKVETGVAFF.

The rearrangement joins TRBV19 to TRBJ1-5; tentative D call: TRBD1 (6 bases). Between the trimmed V and J ends, which lost 4 bases and 5 bases, there was a span of 9 bases. CDR1 and CDR2 from the germline V gene are LNHDA and SQIVND (reference sequence). This CDR3 has 13 residues. Written as DNA, the CDR3 is TGTGCCAGTAGTAGGGGGGGCGATCAGCCCCAGCATTTT. Amino acids: CASSRGGDQPQHF.

CDR3 region: CATQPQGSGNTIYF. The CDR3 DNA sequence: TGTGCCACCCAACCTCAGGGTTCCGGAAACACCATATATTTT. V usage is TRBV6-6 and J usage is TRBJ1-3; tentative D call: TRBD1 (5 bases). The germline V gene has CDR1 MNHNY and CDR2 SVGAGI (reference sequence). The CDR3 sequence is 14 residues long. The ends were cut back, 10 bases at V and 4 bases at J, with 17 bases in the middle.

This sequence joins TRBV19 and TRBJ1-1; 7 bases are a match to TRBD1. Germline CDR1 LNHDA, CDR2 SQIVND (reference sequence). The length of the CDR3 is 12 residues. V dropped 1 base and J dropped 10; count of bases not matched to a gene: 3. The CDR3 protein is CASSIADRAAFF. The DNA for the CDR3 is TGTGCCAGTAGTATAGCTGACAGGGCAGCTTTCTTT.

V usage is TRBV19 and J usage is TRBJ1-1, with D uncertain. Germline V gene lookup returns CDR1 LNHDA and CDR2 SQIVND (reference sequence). The CDR3 is made up of 13 amino acids. Trimming removed 3 bases from V and 7 bases from J, with 12 bases in between. The CDR3: CASSIYGRDEAFF. The CDR3 region has the DNA TGTGCCAGTAGTATTTATGGACGGGATGAAGCTTTCTTT.

The V and J genes are TRBV4-2 and TRBJ1-1, with unresolved D. V was cut by 4 bases and J by 0 bases, with 15 bases left in between. Germline V gene sequence: CDR1 LGHNA, CDR2 YNFKEQ. The CDR3 loop spans 16 amino acids. This chain's CDR3 is CASSLSSLGVNTEAFF. The CDR3 DNA reads TGTGCCAGCAGCCTTTCTTCCCTCGGGGTGAACACTGAAGCTTTCTTT.

The V gene is TRBV28, the J gene TRBJ2-2, with TRBD2 matching over 8 bases. Germline loops: CDR1 MDHEN, CDR2 SYDVKM. Trimming took 2 bases from V and 7 from J; bases not matched to a gene: 15. The CDR3 consists of 18 residues. The CDR3 is CASSLLLGERESGGELFF. In nucleotides, the CDR3 is TGTGCCAGCAGTTTACTGCTCGGGGAGCGGGAGTCTGGCGGGGAGCTGTTTTTT. Combining the CDR3 with reference TRBV28 and TRBJ2-2 gives the whole variable domain DVKVTQSSRYLVKRTGEKVFLECVQDMDHENMFWYRQDPGLGLRLIYFSYDVKMKEKGDIPEGYSVSREKKERFSLILESASTNQTSMYLCASSLLLGERESGGELFFGEGSRLTVL.

This clone was seen only once. The chain has TRBV28 and TRBJ1-1; D may be TRBD1 (6 bases). The CDR3 extends over 10 amino acids. CDR1 is MDHEN and CDR2 is SYDVKM in the germline V gene. V gave up 9 bases and J gave up 8 bases, with 10 bases separating them. CDR3 nucleotides: TGTGCCAGTACCAGGGGAGAAGCTTTCTTT. Encoded protein: CASTRGEAFF.

The chain employs TRBV27 and TRBJ1-2; D is unresolved. V lost 0 bases and J 6 bases, leaving 20 bases between the germline ends. The CDR3 spans 17 residues. The germline gives CDR1 MNHEY, CDR2 SMNVEV (reference sequence). The CDR3 DNA is TGTGCCAGCAGTTTATCGTTCGACCGGGGAGTTCGCGATGGCTACACCTTC. It specifies CASSLSFDRGVRDGYTF.

A single count supports this clone. The chain is built from TRBV9 and TRBJ2-5; TRBD1 aligns across 7 bases. The CDR3 contains 15 residues. Germline values: CDR1 SGDLS, CDR2 YYNGEE. Germline trimming cut 4 bases from V and 4 bases from J; bases unmatched to any gene: 10. The CDR3 sequence is CASSPGTDLRETQYF. Here the CDR3 DNA reads TGTGCCAGCAGCCCGGGGACAGACCTCCGAGAGACCCAGTACTTC.

The CDR3 DNA is TGTGCCACCAGCAGAAGTAGACAGGGGGCTGACAAAAACATTCAGTACTTC. Residues: CATSRSRQGADKNIQYF. The chain couples TRBV15 to TRBJ2-4, with 10 nucleotides matching TRBD1. The CDR3 is 17 residues long. The V gene end was trimmed by 2 bases and the J gene end by 3 bases; junction bases not matched to a gene: 7. The germline V gene has CDR1 LNHNV and CDR2 YYDKDF (reference sequence).

This sequence joins TRBV27 and TRBJ2-7, with TRBD1 as a possible D gene (6 bases). Germline CDR1 MNHEY, CDR2 SMNVEV (reference sequence). The ends were cut back, 3 bases at V and 4 bases at J, with 13 bases in the middle. CDR3 length: 14 residues. CDR3 loop: CASSLNNRAYEQYF. DNA of the CDR3: TGTGCCAGCAGTTTGAACAACAGGGCGTACGAGCAGTACTTC.

CDR3 in DNA: TGTGCCAGCAGCTTAGCACTCTCTCTAGCGGGGGAAAACACCGGGGAGCTGTTTTTT. Amino acid sequence: CASSLALSLAGENTGELFF. This chain links TRBV11-3 with TRBJ2-2; 10 nucleotides align to TRBD2. This CDR3 has 19 amino acids. After removal of 1 base from V and 2 bases from J, the junction contained 10 bases not matched to a gene. The germline CDR1 and CDR2 sequences are SGHNT and YENEEA.

J is TRBJ1-2 and V is TRBV5-4; 7 bases match TRBD1. Germline loops: CDR1 SGHNT, CDR2 YYREEE (reference sequence). V was pared by 4 bases and J by 0 bases, with 9 bases of the junction left unmatched. This CDR3 contains 16 residues. CDR3 in amino acids: CASSHPGQLTNYGYTF. The CDR3 nucleotides are TGTGCCAGCAGCCATCCGGGACAGCTAACTAACTATGGCTACACCTTC.

CDR3 region: CASRSDRGRANEKLFF. The CDR3 bases are TGTGCCAGCAGATCGGACAGGGGGCGGGCTAATGAAAAACTGTTTTTT. The chain links TRBV27 to TRBJ1-4, with 11 bases identical to TRBD1. CDR1 MNHEY and CDR2 SMNVEV come from the germline V gene (reference sequence). The trim removed 6 bases at V and 3 bases at J, leaving 6 bases unmatched. The CDR3 runs 16 residues.

The genes are TRBV30 and TRBJ2-1, with 12 bases aligning to TRBD2. From germline, CDR1 is GTSNPN and CDR2 SVGIG (reference sequence). Germline trimming cut 0 bases from V and 1 base from J; bases unmatched to any gene: 7. The CDR3 extends over 18 amino acids. The CDR3 DNA is TGTGCCTGGAGTGTAGGGGCTAGCGGGGGGGTTTCCTACAATGAGCAGTTCTTC. It codes for CAWSVGASGGVSYNEQFF.

The chain recombines TRBV7-8 with TRBJ1-1; 12 bases align to TRBD1. The CDR3 totals 14 residues. Trimming took 4 bases from V and 5 from J; bases not matched to a gene: 2. Germline V lookup: CDR1 SGHVS, CDR2 FQNEAQ. The CDR3 here is CASSWGQGATEAFF. CDR3 nucleotides: TGTGCCAGCAGCTGGGGACAGGGGGCGACTGAAGCTTTCTTT.

The rearrangement uses TRBV21-1 and TRBJ2-7; the table's D call, TRBD2, was not checked against the DNA. TRBV21-1 is reported as a pseudogene. The CDR3 is made up of 16 amino acids. The CDR3 spells CASSKEGGINSYEQYF. Written as DNA, the CDR3 is TGTGCCAGCAGCAAAGAAGGAGGTATAAACTCCTACGAGCAGTACTTC.

This sequence joins TRBV29-1 and TRBJ2-7; 8 nucleotides line up with TRBD2. Germline values: CDR1 SQVTM, CDR2 ANQGSEA. Trimming removed 1 base from V and 1 base from J; junction bases left unmatched: 6. This CDR3 is built from 15 residues. CDR3 sequence reads: CSVEVYERGSYEQYF. As DNA, the CDR3 is TGCAGCGTTGAAGTTTACGAGCGGGGGTCCTACGAGCAGTACTTC.

The chain employs TRBV7-9 and TRBJ1-1; 7 nucleotides match TRBD1. The CDR3 has 17 amino acids. V was pared by 6 bases and J by 1 base, with 14 bases of the junction left unmatched. CDR1 and CDR2 from the germline V gene are SEHNR and FQNEAQ (reference sequence). CDR3 in amino acids: CASRAASGTEKNTEAFF. DNA of the CDR3: TGTGCCAGCAGAGCAGCCTCCGGGACAGAAAAGAACACTGAAGCTTTCTTT.

The chain links TRBV5-1 to TRBJ2-1; 9 nucleotides agree with TRBD2. Germline-derived CDR1 and CDR2 are SGHRS and YFSETQ. The CDR3 runs to 18 residues. V trimming: 2 bases; J trimming: 7 bases; junction bases outside the gene matches: 16. The DNA of the CDR3 is TGCGCCAGCAGCTTTGGACTAGCGACGCTATTGGGGCGAAATGAGCAGTTCTTC. Translating it yields CASSFGLATLLGRNEQFF. The full variable domain, with the rest looked up from reference TRBV5-1 and TRBJ2-1, is KAGVTQTPRYLIKTRGQQVTLSCSPISGHRSVSWYQQTPGQGLQFLFEYFSETQRNKGNFPGRFSGRQFSNSRSEMNVSTLELGDSALYLCASSFGLATLLGRNEQFFGPGTRLTVL.

The chain couples TRBV5-1 to TRBJ2-1, with unresolved D. Trimming left V 0 bases short and J 0 bases short, with 7 bases between. CDR3 length: 15 residues. Per the germline V gene, CDR1 is SGHRS and CDR2 is YFSETQ. DNA for the CDR3: TGCGCCAGCAGCTTGGCGACAAGCTCCTACAATGAGCAGTTCTTC. It yields the protein CASSLATSSYNEQFF.

The rearrangement links TRBV5-1 to TRBJ2-2; possible D gene TRBD1, 7 bases. The CDR3 sequence is 15 residues long. Trimming took off 0 bases at V and 5 bases at J, with 11 bases between the two ends. Germline-derived CDR1 and CDR2 are SGHRS and YFSETQ. The CDR3 nucleotides are TGCGCCAGCAGCTTGGGCCAGGGGGGTACCGGGGAGCTGTTTTTT. It is translated as CASSLGQGGTGELFF.

The chain recombines TRBV6-1 with TRBJ1-4; D might be TRBD1 (6 bases). The CDR3 length is 14 residues. The germline V and J ends were trimmed by 5 bases and 4 bases, with 11 bases remaining between them. Germline V gene lookup returns CDR1 MNHNS and CDR2 SASEGT. The CDR3 spells CASSRDTGNEKLFF. The CDR3, as DNA: TGTGCCAGCAGTAGGGACACGGGTAATGAAAAACTGTTTTTT.